The 20 T cell receptor beta chains presented below share a single source sample, sequenced in a study of cytomegalovirus exposure and HLA in healthy donors. The PCR had 60 Vbeta and 13 Jbeta primers. Data came from immunoSEQ multiplex PCR; TCRdb stores just in-frame clones and leaves some out. The profile covers some 150,000 clones, with approximately 87% appearing a single time and 5.2% taken by the ten largest. Sequenced: PBMCs. The receptors were sampled from a woman in her twenties or thirties in good health and CMV-seronegative.

The genes are TRBV6-5 and TRBJ1-4; D might be TRBD1 (6 bases). Germline V gene lookup returns CDR1 MNHEY and CDR2 SVGAGI. V was pared by 0 bases and J by 11 bases, with 16 bases between. The CDR3 has 15 residues. The CDR3 bases are TGTGCCAGCAGTTACTCGAGGACGCAGGGGTTCAAACTGTTTTTT. It translates to CASSYSRTQGFKLFF.

The CDR3 protein is CASSLSRTSGRSQFF. CDR3 nucleotide sequence: TGTGCCAGCAGCTTATCAAGGACTAGCGGGAGATCCCAGTTCTTC. This rearrangement joins TRBV7-2 to TRBJ2-1, with 13 bases that match TRBD2. CDR1 and CDR2 from the germline V gene are SGHTA and FQGNSA. This CDR3 is 15 amino acids long. Unmatched junction bases numbered 8, after V lost 2 bases and J lost 13 bases.

The rearrangement uses TRBV9 and TRBJ1-1; D ambiguous. Germline-derived CDR1 and CDR2 are SGDLS and YYNGEE. V lost 2 bases and J lost 5, with 10 bases in between. This CDR3 is 13 amino acids long. CDR3 sequence reads: CASSVNSQTEAFF. In DNA form, the CDR3 reads TGTGCCAGCAGCGTTAACAGTCAGACTGAAGCTTTCTTT.

The chain uses TRBV7-9 and TRBJ2-1; 7 nucleotides agree with TRBD2. Germline V gene lookup returns CDR1 SEHNR and CDR2 FQNEAQ (reference sequence). Germline trimming cut 2 bases from V and 6 bases from J; bases unmatched to any gene: 7. The CDR3 totals 15 residues. DNA for the CDR3: TGTGCCAGCAGCTTAATCGCGGGGGTCCTCAATGAGCAGTTCTTC. Its translation: CASSLIAGVLNEQFF.

The chain has TRBV27 and TRBJ2-7; D gene uncertain. The CDR3 has 13 amino acids. Germline CDR1 reads MNHEY; CDR2 reads SMNVEV (reference sequence). V lost 6 bases to trimming and J lost 3 bases, with 12 bases between them. CDR3 sequence (DNA): TGTGCCAGCAGCCCTGGCCAGAACTACGAGCAGTACTTC. This encodes CASSPGQNYEQYF.

This chain connects TRBV7-8 to TRBJ2-2; TRBD2 agrees at 13 bases. The V gene end was trimmed by 2 bases and the J gene end by 4 bases; junction bases not matched to a gene: 7. Germline V lookup: CDR1 SGHVS, CDR2 FQNEAQ. This CDR3 is built from 18 residues. The CDR3, as DNA: TGTGCCAGCAGCTTATCGACTAGCGGGGGGACAACCACCGGGGAGCTGTTTTTT. Translated, it gives CASSLSTSGGTTTGELFF.

The table lists this clone with a few counts. CDR3 sequence: CASSLFVTGLIEQYF. CDR3 sequence (DNA): TGTGCCAGCAGCTTGTTCGTGACAGGGCTTATCGAGCAGTACTTC. The chain recombines TRBV5-5 with TRBJ2-7; 7 bases align to TRBD1. The CDR3 loop spans 15 amino acids. V lost 1 base, J lost 6 bases, and 10 bases stayed unmatched. CDR1 is SGHKS, CDR2 YYEKEE, per germline (reference sequence).

The chain combines TRBV7-3 with TRBJ2-2; D remains ambiguous. With 0 bases removed from V and 3 bases from J, the gap between germline ends came to 11 bases. The CDR3 contains 16 residues. Germline loops: CDR1 SGHTA, CDR2 FQGTGA. DNA of the CDR3: TGTGCCAGCAGCTTAACTGGAGACTCCTACACCGGGGAGCTGTTTTTT. Translation gives CASSLTGDSYTGELFF.

This clone was seen only a few times. The V call is TRBV19, the J call TRBJ1-4; 8 bases are a match to TRBD1. The J segment lost 8 bases and the V segment lost 8 bases, leaving 16 bases of the junction unmatched. Germline values: CDR1 LNHDA, CDR2 SQIVND (reference sequence). The CDR3 extends over 16 amino acids. DNA of the CDR3: TGTGCCAGTCGCCCTATGCGGGACGGGACAGGCGAAAAACTGTTTTTT. Its protein product is CASRPMRDGTGEKLFF.

This rearrangement joins TRBV27 to TRBJ2-3; D not resolved. Germline V gives CDR1 MNHEY, CDR2 SMNVEV (reference sequence). CDR3 length: 13 amino acids. V shed 5 bases and J shed 0 bases, with 6 bases lying between them. CDR3 sequence reads: CASSPLSTDTQYF. The CDR3 DNA sequence: TGTGCCAGCAGTCCCCTTAGCACAGATACGCAGTATTTT.

V usage is TRBV6-5 and J usage is TRBJ1-5; D is unclear. The V end was cut by 0 bases, the J end by 6 bases, with 6 bases between. The CDR3 runs 13 residues. From germline, CDR1 is MNHEY and CDR2 SVGAGI. The CDR3 sequence is CASSYSRSQPQHF. The CDR3 nucleotides are TGTGCCAGCAGTTACTCTAGGAGTCAGCCCCAGCATTTT.

The chain links TRBV11-2 to TRBJ2-1, with TRBD2 matching 11 bases. This CDR3 region has 15 residues. With 7 bases clipped from V and 1 base from J, the junction kept 3 bases outside the gene matches. The germline CDR1 and CDR2 sequences are SGHAT and FQNNGV. Written as DNA, the CDR3 is TGTGCCAGCAAAGGACTAGCGGGTTCCTACAATGAGCAGTTCTTC. This translates into CASKGLAGSYNEQFF.

V gene TRBV29-1 combines with J gene TRBJ2-3, with 7 bases aligning to TRBD2. V was pared by 1 base and J by 5 bases, with 15 bases of the junction left unmatched. CDR3 length: 17 amino acids. The germline gives CDR1 SQVTM, CDR2 ANQGSEA. The chain's CDR3 is CSVEVPKSQRDLDTQYF. Written as DNA, the CDR3 is TGCAGCGTTGAAGTCCCAAAGTCCCAGCGGGACCTAGATACGCAGTATTTT.

This clone was seen just once. The chain employs TRBV25-1 and TRBJ2-5; 10 nucleotides agree with TRBD2. The length of the CDR3 is 16 residues. Germline CDR1 reads MGHDK; CDR2 reads SYGVNS. V shed 3 bases, J shed 6 bases, and the junction held 10 bases outside the gene matches. The CDR3 loop is CASSELAGEGRKTQYF. CDR3 bases: TGTGCCAGCAGTGAGCTAGCGGGGGAGGGTAGGAAGACCCAGTACTTC.

J is TRBJ1-1 and V is TRBV29-1; possibly TRBD1 for D (5 bases). CDR3 length equals 15 residues. V gave up 6 bases and J gave up 3 bases, with 20 bases separating them. Per germline, CDR1 SQVTM and CDR2 ANQGSEA. CDR3 nucleotide sequence: TGCAGCGTGGGGTCGGGACTCCGGGAGGACACTGAAGCTTTCTTT. Amino acids: CSVGSGLREDTEAFF.

Concerning this clone: The junction differs from germline at one of its ends, possibly a read error. The chain carries TRBV25-1 and TRBJ1-4; TRBD1 aligns across 8 bases. Germline assignment: CDR1 MGHDK and CDR2 SYGVNS. This CDR3 contains 14 residues. This chain's CDR3 is CASSLGQGEENLFF. The CDR3 DNA is TGTGCCAGCAGCCTCGGACAGGGTGAGGAAAACCTGTTTTTT.

The V and J genes are TRBV11-3 and TRBJ2-7; TRBD2 matches 8 bases. The CDR3 contains 15 residues. Germline CDR1 and CDR2: SGHNT and YENEEA. V trimming: 5 bases; J trimming: 1 base; junction bases outside the gene matches: 7. CDR3 sequence reads: CASSQGSGRSYEQYF. The DNA of the CDR3 is TGTGCCAGCAGCCAAGGCAGCGGGAGATCCTACGAGCAGTACTTC.

This chain joins TRBV27 and TRBJ2-2; D perhaps matches TRBD1 (5 bases). Per germline, CDR1 MNHEY and CDR2 SMNVEV (reference sequence). Trimming removed 5 bases from V and 4 bases from J, with 8 bases in between. There are 13 residues in the CDR3. The DNA for the CDR3 is TGTGCCAGCAGTCTCACAGGCACCGGGGAGCTGTTTTTT. It encodes CASSLTGTGELFF.

The J gene is TRBJ2-6, the V gene TRBV28; a possible D gene is TRBD1 (5 bases). Per germline, CDR1 MDHEN and CDR2 SYDVKM. V was shortened by 7 bases and J by 0 bases, with 16 bases between the two germline ends. The CDR3 is made up of 17 amino acids. CDR3 DNA: TGTGCCAGCAATCAAGAGGTTAGGGGCTCTGGGGCCAACGTCCTGACTTTC. Translated, it gives CASNQEVRGSGANVLTF.

The gene calls are TRBV11-2 and TRBJ2-7; TRBD1 is a possible D gene (5 bases). CDR3 length equals 14 residues. V lost 2 bases, J lost 1 base, and 9 bases lay in between. From germline, CDR1 is SGHAT and CDR2 FQNNGV. DNA for the CDR3: TGTGCCAGCAGCTTATGGGGCTCGTCCTACGAGCAGTACTTC. Protein sequence: CASSLWGSSYEQYF. The full variable domain, with the rest looked up from reference TRBV11-2 and TRBJ2-7, is EAGVAQSPRYKIIEKRQSVAFWCNPISGHATLYWYQQILGQGPKLLIQFQNNGVVDDSQLPKDRFSAERLKGVDSTLKIQPAKLEDSAVYLCASSLWGSSYEQYFGPGTRLTVT.